This TCR beta chain comes out of a study of blood T cell repertoires in COVID-19. Study as a whole: PBMCs, B-cell-depleted T cells, or T cells were the source of the cDNA or gDNA that made up the material.

Sequencing used immunoSEQ multiplex PCR; TCRdb keeps in-frame clones, though not all of them. The profile shows around 100,000 clones, 80% to 90% of them singletons. The clonotype comes from a man aged 40-55 years with acute or convalescent COVID-19. Sequencing input: peripheral blood.

The CDR3 sequence is CASSVAPGQSSYEQYF. In DNA, the CDR3 is TGTGCCAGCAGCGTAGCCCCCGGACAGAGCTCCTACGAGCAGTACTTC. The gene calls are TRBV9 and TRBJ2-7, with D maybe TRBD1 (6 bases). The V gene lost 0 bases and the J gene lost 0 bases, with 13 bases spanning the gap. Germline CDR1 is SGDLS and CDR2 is YYNGEE. The CDR3 totals 16 residues.